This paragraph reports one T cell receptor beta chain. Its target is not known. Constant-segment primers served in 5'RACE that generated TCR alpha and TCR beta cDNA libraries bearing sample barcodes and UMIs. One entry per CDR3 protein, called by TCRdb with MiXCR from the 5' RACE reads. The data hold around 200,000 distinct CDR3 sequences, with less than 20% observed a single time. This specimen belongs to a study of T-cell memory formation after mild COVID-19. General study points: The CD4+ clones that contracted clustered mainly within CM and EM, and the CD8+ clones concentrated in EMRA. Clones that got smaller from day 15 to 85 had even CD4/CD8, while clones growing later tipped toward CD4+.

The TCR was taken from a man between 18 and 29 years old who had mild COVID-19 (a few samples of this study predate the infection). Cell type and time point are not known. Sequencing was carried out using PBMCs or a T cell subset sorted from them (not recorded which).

CDR3 bases: TGCGCCAGCAGCCAAGATCTCCATCCAGGGGGCGTCTATGGCTACACCTTC. Its protein is CASSQDLHPGGVYGYTF. The chain uses TRBV4-3 and TRBJ1-2; 8 bases fit TRBD1. CDR1 and CDR2 (germline): LGHNA, YSLEER. The CDR3 consists of 17 residues. The J segment lost 4 bases and the V segment lost 0 bases, leaving 10 bases of the junction unmatched.